This TCR beta chain was captured by sequencing in a study of T cells in Graves' hyperthyroidism and ophthalmopathy. Exclusions: uncontrolled infection, other autoimmune disease, pregnancy, lactation. Orbital computed tomography and thyroid ultrasound, together with serum TRAb and thyroxine and clinical symptoms, were used for diagnoses. It was RNA transcripts that yielded the amplified TCR beta CDR3 regions. The primer set for the first-round RT-PCR of the TCR CDR3 was HTBI. One entry per CDR3 protein results from TCRdb running MiXCR on the multiplex PCR reads. Among under 750,000 distinct CDR3 sequences listed, about 17% were seen once. Germline V CDR1 and CDR2: DFQATT, SNEGSKA (reference sequence). V was clipped by 5 bases and J by 0 bases, with 14 bases between them. The CDR3 contains 14 residues.

The chain uses TRBV20-1 and TRBJ2-7; D possibly matches TRBD1 or TRBD2 (5 bases each). This TCR derives from a woman aged 45 to 65 with Graves' hyperthyroidism that later progressed to Graves' ophthalmopathy. The specimen sequenced was blood. The CDR3 DNA follows: TGCAGTGCTCAAGGGACGGCGAGCTCCTACGAGCAGTACTTC. Protein: CSAQGTASSYEQYF.